The 20 T cell receptor beta chains listed next were all sequenced from one sample in a study of beta chain features in type 1 diabetes. cDNA synthesis used the whole RNA isolate, giving expressed TCRB sequences. This table comes from immunoSEQ multiplex PCR, and its TCRdb copy is limited to in-frame clones, with some not included. The sample carries 350,000 to 450,000 clones, roughly 16% recorded once. The sample taken for sequencing was naive CD4+ T cells from blood. These receptors originate from a woman between 18 and 29 years old in good health.

A few counts support this clone. The chain couples TRBV25-1 to TRBJ1-1; possible D gene TRBD1, 6 bases. The CDR3 sequence is 11 residues long. Trimming shortened V by 7 bases and J by 8 bases, and 11 bases separated the two germline ends. Per germline, CDR1 MGHDK and CDR2 SYGVNS. The CDR3 protein is CASTSDREAFF. CDR3 in DNA: TGTGCCAGCACCTCGGACAGAGAAGCTTTCTTT.

The rearrangement joins TRBV29-1 to TRBJ1-2, with 8 bases fitting TRBD1. With V trimmed by 3 bases and J by 4 bases, 4 bases remained unmatched. CDR3 length: 13 amino acids. Looked up from germline, CDR1 is SQVTM and CDR2 is ANQGSEA. The CDR3 is CSVDQGAGYGYTF. Written as DNA, the CDR3 is TGCAGCGTTGACCAGGGGGCTGGCTATGGCTACACCTTC.

The V gene is TRBV11-1, the J gene TRBJ2-7; weak D call: TRBD2 (6 bases). Germline values: CDR1 SGHAT, CDR2 FQDESV (reference sequence). V lost 0 bases and J 1 base, leaving 7 bases between the germline ends. CDR3 length: 14 amino acids. CDR3 amino acids: CASSLALASYEQYF. The CDR3 bases are TGTGCCAGCAGCTTAGCGCTAGCGTCCTACGAGCAGTACTTC.

The genes are TRBV14 and TRBJ2-5, with D maybe TRBD2 (5 bases). The CDR3 loop spans 13 amino acids. Trimming left V 6 bases short and J 3 bases short, with 11 bases between. Germline V gene lookup returns CDR1 SGHDN and CDR2 FVKESK. The CDR3 nucleotides are TGTGCCAGCAGGAGAAGCGGAGAAGAGACCCAGTACTTC. This translates into CASRRSGEETQYF.

This chain joins TRBV10-3 and TRBJ2-1; 9 bases align to TRBD2. This CDR3 region has 14 residues. Germline CDR1 ENHRY, CDR2 SYGVKD. V lost 8 bases and J lost 5; bases outside the gene matches: 7. CDR3 in DNA: TGTGCCATCGGAGCTGCGGGAGGGCACAATGAGCAGTTCTTC. Protein product: CAIGAAGGHNEQFF.

This clone was observed a handful of times. This chain connects TRBV29-1 to TRBJ1-1; D call uncertain. The CDR3 is made up of 16 amino acids. CDR1 is SQVTM and CDR2 is ANQGSEA in the germline V gene. The V end lost 0 bases, the J end lost 3 bases, and 17 bases lay between the germline ends. CDR3: CSVEDPGSRTDTEAFF. The CDR3 nucleotides read TGCAGCGTTGAAGATCCCGGGTCTAGAACGGACACTGAAGCTTTCTTT.

This clone was counted a few times. The chain carries TRBV5-4 and TRBJ1-4, with 7 bases that match TRBD1. This CDR3 spans 15 amino acids. Germline CDR1 SGHNT, CDR2 YYREEE (reference sequence). V lost 5 bases and J lost 5; bases outside the gene matches: 9. In nucleotides, the CDR3 is TGTGCCAGCAGACGGACAGGCGCTACAAATGAAAAACTGTTTTTT. It is translated as CASRRTGATNEKLFF.

The chain recombines TRBV28 with TRBJ1-1; D is ambiguous. The ends were cut back, 6 bases at V and 1 base at J, with 12 bases in the middle. Germline lookup yields CDR1 MDHEN and CDR2 SYDVKM. The CDR3 spans 14 residues. This CDR3 reads CASRGTPANTEAFF. CDR3 DNA sequence: TGTGCCAGCAGGGGCACCCCGGCGAACACTGAAGCTTTCTTT. Filled out from reference TRBV28 and TRBJ1-1, the complete variable domain reads DVKVTQSSRYLVKRTGEKVFLECVQDMDHENMFWYRQDPGLGLRLIYFSYDVKMKEKGDIPEGYSVSREKKERFSLILESASTNQTSMYLCASRGTPANTEAFFGQGTRLTVV.

This rearrangement joins TRBV25-1 to TRBJ1-1, with D uncertain. The germline V gene encodes CDR1 MGHDK and CDR2 SYGVNS. Deletions cut 2 bases from V and 4 bases from J, with 11 bases between. The CDR3 is made up of 14 amino acids. The CDR3: CASSEAPGSTEAFF. In DNA form, the CDR3 reads TGTGCCAGCAGTGAAGCCCCAGGTTCCACTGAAGCTTTCTTT.

The chain couples TRBV29-1 to TRBJ2-2; D might be TRBD2 (5 bases). The CDR3 loop spans 13 amino acids. CDR1 and CDR2 (germline): SQVTM, ANQGSEA. V dropped 5 bases and J dropped 2 bases, with 9 bases sitting between them. CDR3 amino acids: CSVYGLNTGELFF. As DNA, the CDR3 is TGCAGCGTTTATGGACTCAACACCGGGGAGCTGTTTTTT.

This clone was recorded a few times. The chain links TRBV13 to TRBJ2-7; 7 bases match TRBD1. Germline values: CDR1 PRHDT, CDR2 FYEKMQ (reference sequence). This CDR3 is 15 amino acids long. J gave up 4 bases and V 3 bases, and 9 bases lay outside the gene matches. The CDR3 DNA sequence: TGTGCCAGCAGCTTCCGGGACAGTGAGGTGTACGAGCAGTACTTC. Protein sequence: CASSFRDSEVYEQYF.

Concerning this clone: Other DNA sequences in the sample encode the same CDR3. The chain recombines TRBV30 with TRBJ1-5, with TRBD1 identical over 9 bases. This CDR3 contains 13 residues. J lost 7 bases, V lost 3 bases, and 4 bases had no gene match. The germline CDR1 and CDR2 sequences are GTSNPN and SVGIG (reference sequence). CDR3 protein: CAWSRTGDQPQHF. CDR3 coding DNA: TGTGCCTGGAGCCGGACAGGGGACCAGCCCCAGCATTTT.

The V and J genes are TRBV29-1 and TRBJ1-1, with 7 bases matching TRBD1. The CDR3 extends over 11 amino acids. Germline trimming cut 3 bases from V and 10 bases from J; bases unmatched to any gene: 5. Germline CDR1 SQVTM, CDR2 ANQGSEA. CDR3 DNA sequence: TGCAGCGTTGACTATCCAGGGGGAGCTTTCTTT. This sequence encodes CSVDYPGGAFF. Drawing the rest from reference TRBV29-1 and TRBJ1-1, the complete variable domain is SAVISQKPSRDICQRGTSLTIQCQVDSQVTMMFWYRQQPGQSLTLIATANQGSEATYESGFVIDKFPISRPNLTFSTLTVSNMSPEDSSIYLCSVDYPGGAFFGQGTRLTVV.

The chain carries TRBV7-9 and TRBJ2-7, with a tentative D call TRBD2 (6 bases). Trimming took 0 bases from V and 3 from J, leaving 9 bases between them. Germline V CDR1 and CDR2: SEHNR, FQNEAQ (reference sequence). This CDR3 is 14 amino acids long. The CDR3 DNA is TGTGCCAGCAGCTTAGCCGGAGGGGTCTACGAGCAGTACTTC. Protein sequence: CASSLAGGVYEQYF.

The rearrangement joins TRBV30 to TRBJ1-5, with D uncertain. CDR3 size: 12 residues. CDR1 is GTSNPN, CDR2 SVGIG, per germline (reference sequence). V lost 1 base to trimming and J lost 7 bases, with 8 bases between them. CDR3 DNA: TGTGCCTGGAGTGCCTTCGGGCAGCCCCAGCATTTT. Amino acid sequence: CAWSAFGQPQHF.

This clone occurred a few times. This chain connects TRBV6-5 to TRBJ2-7, with TRBD2 matching 12 bases. The CDR3 totals 15 residues. Losses at the gene ends were 6 bases for V and 1 base for J; bases not matched to a gene: 4. CDR1 and CDR2 (germline): MNHEY, SVGAGI. The CDR3 loop is CASSQGLAGSYEQYF. Here the CDR3 DNA reads TGTGCCAGCAGCCAAGGACTAGCGGGATCCTACGAGCAGTACTTC.

This chain joins TRBV7-8 and TRBJ2-1; 9 nucleotides agree with TRBD1. V lost 5 bases to trimming and J lost 8 bases; unmatched junction nucleotides: 10. CDR3 size: 15 residues. CDR1 and CDR2 (germline): SGHVS, FQNEAQ. The CDR3 DNA follows: TGTGCCAGCAGCGAGAGCTCCGGGACAGGGCATGAGCAGTTCTTC. Its protein product is CASSESSGTGHEQFF.

This clone was detected only a few times. This chain joins TRBV29-1 and TRBJ1-5; TRBD1 might be the D (6 bases). Germline CDR1 SQVTM, CDR2 ANQGSEA. V lost 6 bases to trimming and J lost 2 bases, with 14 bases between them. The CDR3 covers 14 residues. The DNA of the CDR3 is TGCAGCGTGATGGAGGGGGGGGGCAATCAGCCCCAGCATTTT. This encodes CSVMEGGGNQPQHF.

The chain carries TRBV30 and TRBJ1-2; D is unresolved. The CDR3 has 12 amino acids. CDR1 and CDR2 (germline): GTSNPN, SVGIG (reference sequence). V was clipped by 4 bases and J by 4 bases, with 10 bases between them. The CDR3 DNA reads TGTGCCTGGACTTACAGAAGCTATGGCTACACCTTC. Encoded protein: CAWTYRSYGYTF.

This chain joins TRBV30 and TRBJ2-3; 7 nucleotides align to TRBD1. The CDR3 has 14 amino acids. Germline V gives CDR1 GTSNPN, CDR2 SVGIG (reference sequence). The V and J ends lost 3 bases and 5 bases, in that order; junction bases with no gene match: 8. The CDR3 DNA follows: TGTGCCTGGAGGATGACAGGGTCCGGAGATACGCAGTATTTT. Translated: CAWRMTGSGDTQYF.